The entry that follows covers one T cell receptor beta chain sequence. Categorization into cohorts depended on clinical history that participants reported. In Cohort 3, a recovered donor had either two negative PCRs, clearance, or symptom resolution. The data were taken from a study of blood T cell repertoires in COVID-19. CDR1 and CDR2 (germline): SGHDN, FVKESK. The CDR3 runs to 14 residues. After removal of 2 bases from V and 6 bases from J, the junction contained 4 bases not matched to a gene. In the study's own analysis: Nucleated cell counts were estimated from reference gene primer amplification. TCRdb's table, derived via immunoSEQ multiplex PCR, lists solely in-frame clones and lacks some. V, J and clone size were drawn from that table, and D and trimming were deduced from the DNA. The repertoire holds about 240,000 clones, with roughly 89% as singletons.

Sequenced sample: PBMCs or T cells enriched from blood (not recorded which). The chain carries TRBV14 and TRBJ2-3, with 8 nucleotides matching TRBD2. This sequence originates from a woman aged 30 to 39 who had recovered from COVID-19. CDR3 DNA sequence: TGTGCCAGCAGCCAATGGTCTAGCGGGGATACGCAGTATTTT. Its protein is CASSQWSSGDTQYF. Based on the CDR3 plus reference TRBV14 and TRBJ2-3, the full variable domain is EAGVTQFPSHSVIEKGQTVTLRCDPISGHDNLYWYRRVMGKEIKFLLHFVKESKQDESGMPNNRFLAERTGGTYSTLKVQPAELEDSGVYFCASSQWSSGDTQYFGPGTRLTVL.